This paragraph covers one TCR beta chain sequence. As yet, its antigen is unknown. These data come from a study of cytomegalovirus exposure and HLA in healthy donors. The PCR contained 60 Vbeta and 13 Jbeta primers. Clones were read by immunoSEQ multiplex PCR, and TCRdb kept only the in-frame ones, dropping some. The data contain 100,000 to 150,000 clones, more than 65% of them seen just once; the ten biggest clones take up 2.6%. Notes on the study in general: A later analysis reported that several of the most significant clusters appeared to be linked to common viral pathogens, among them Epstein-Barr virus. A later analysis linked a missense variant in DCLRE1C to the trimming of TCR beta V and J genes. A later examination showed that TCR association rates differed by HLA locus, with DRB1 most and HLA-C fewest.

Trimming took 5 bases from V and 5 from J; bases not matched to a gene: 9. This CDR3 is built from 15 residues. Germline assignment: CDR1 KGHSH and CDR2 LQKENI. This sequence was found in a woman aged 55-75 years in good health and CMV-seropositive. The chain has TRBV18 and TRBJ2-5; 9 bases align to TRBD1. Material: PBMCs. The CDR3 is CASSSYGTGRETQYF. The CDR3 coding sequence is TGTGCCAGCTCATCATATGGGACAGGGAGGGAGACCCAGTACTTC.